This T cell receptor (beta chain) comes out of a study of blood T cell repertoires in COVID-19. Study information: T cells, B-cell-depleted T cells, or PBMCs supplied cDNA or gDNA.

Authors' data handling: Quantification of nucleated cells was approximated via reference gene primer amplification. Generated by immunoSEQ multiplex PCR, the TCRdb table keeps only in-frame clones and is missing some. That table gives V, J and clone size, and the DNA gave D and trimming. The sample yields over 55,000 clones, around 87% seen once. CDR1 MDHEN and CDR2 SYDVKM come from the germline V gene. Trimming took 6 bases from V and 7 from J; bases not matched to a gene: 11. CDR3 length equals 16 residues. Input material: peripheral blood. The sequence was collected from a man aged 50-59 years with active COVID-19. The chain links TRBV28 to TRBJ2-1; 11 nucleotides match TRBD2. DNA for the CDR3: TGTGCCAGCAGCCTAGCCGTAGCGGGAGGGGGGAATGAGCAGTTCTTC. This codes for CASSLAVAGGGNEQFF.